Shown below are 5 T cell receptor beta chains from a single sample sequenced in a study of blood T cell repertoires in COVID-19. Profiling relied on immunoSEQ multiplex PCR, and the TCRdb table lists in-frame clones only, not all of them. The sample lists more than 300,000 clones, roughly 92% seen once, with roughly 0.86% in the top ten. Sequenced sample: PBMCs or T cells enriched from blood (not recorded which). All receptors come from a woman aged 40-49 years who had been exposed to COVID-19.

The chain has TRBV23-1 and TRBJ2-5; 11 bases are a match to TRBD2. TRBV23-1 is classed as an ORF, of uncertain function. The junction had 16 bases not matched to a gene; V was cut back by 8 bases and J by 5 bases. There are 17 residues in the CDR3. The chain's CDR3 is CASSPRPSGRRRETQYF. The CDR3 DNA reads as TGCGCCAGCTCTCCGCGGCCTAGCGGGAGGCGACGGGAGACCCAGTACTTC.

CDR3 residues: CSVTDRRDTEAFF. The CDR3 DNA is TGCAGCGTGACCGACAGGAGAGACACTGAAGCTTTCTTT. J is TRBJ1-1 and V is TRBV29-1, with D maybe TRBD1 (6 bases). V lost 6 bases and J 3 bases, leaving 14 bases between the germline ends. This CDR3 contains 13 residues. The germline gives CDR1 SQVTM, CDR2 ANQGSEA.

V is TRBV19 and J is TRBJ1-5; D may be TRBD1 (5 bases). CDR3 length equals 15 residues. V shed 5 bases and J shed 1 base, with 12 bases lying between them. The germline gives CDR1 LNHDA, CDR2 SQIVND (reference sequence). The CDR3 loop reads CASSRGRGSNQPQHF. In DNA, the CDR3 is TGTGCCAGTAGTCGCGGGAGGGGAAGCAATCAGCCCCAGCATTTT.

The chain has TRBV5-1 and TRBJ2-5, with TRBD2 identical over 8 bases. The CDR3 has 15 amino acids. The ends lost 5 bases at V and 1 base at J; junction bases unmatched: 7. The V gene's germline CDR1 is SGHRS and CDR2 YFSETQ. In DNA form, the CDR3 reads TGCGCCAGCAGTCTGTCCGGGACTAGCCAAGAGACCCAGTACTTC. The encoded protein is CASSLSGTSQETQYF.

The chain uses TRBV5-4 and TRBJ2-3; 7 bases are a match to TRBD1. There are 16 residues in the CDR3. The ends lost 4 bases at V and 2 bases at J; junction bases unmatched: 10. Per germline, CDR1 SGHNT and CDR2 YYREEE (reference sequence). CDR3 residues: CASSMGKGQTTDTQYF. In DNA, the CDR3 is TGTGCCAGCAGCATGGGTAAGGGACAGACCACAGATACGCAGTATTTT.